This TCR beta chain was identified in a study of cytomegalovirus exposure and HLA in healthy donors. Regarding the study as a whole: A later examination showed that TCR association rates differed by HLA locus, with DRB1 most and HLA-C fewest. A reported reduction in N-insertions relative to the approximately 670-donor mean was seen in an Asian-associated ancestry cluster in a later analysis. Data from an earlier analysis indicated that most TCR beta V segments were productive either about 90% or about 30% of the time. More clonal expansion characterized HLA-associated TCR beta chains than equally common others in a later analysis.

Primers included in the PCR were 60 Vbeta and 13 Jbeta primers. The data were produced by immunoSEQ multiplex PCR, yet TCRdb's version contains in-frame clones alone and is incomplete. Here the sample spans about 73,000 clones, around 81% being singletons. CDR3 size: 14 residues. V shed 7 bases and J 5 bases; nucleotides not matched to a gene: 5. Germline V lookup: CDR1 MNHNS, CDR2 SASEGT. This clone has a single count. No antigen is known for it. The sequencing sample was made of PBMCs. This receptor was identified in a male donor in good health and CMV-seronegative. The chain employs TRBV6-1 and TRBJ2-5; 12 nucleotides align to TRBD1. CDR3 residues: CASKGTGGDETQYF. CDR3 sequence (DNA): TGTGCCAGCAAAGGGACAGGGGGCGACGAGACCCAGTACTTC.